Described below is a single T cell receptor beta chain sequence and its context. The sample comes from a study of blood T cell repertoires in COVID-19. Self-reported history from a screening survey and questionnaire set each donor's cohort. The table came from immunoSEQ multiplex PCR; TCRdb's copy has only in-frame clones and leaves some out. The data contain roughly 150,000 clones, 65% to 80% of them seen just once; the ten biggest clones take up around 20%. The CDR3 contains 16 residues. CDR1 SGHTA and CDR2 FQGNSA come from the germline V gene. Trimming removed 1 base from V and 9 bases from J, with 21 bases in between.

Sequencing used PBMCs or T cells enriched from blood (not recorded which). The receptor's source is a woman in her 70s in a cohort exposed to, infected with or recovered from COVID-19 (not recorded which). The gene calls are TRBV7-2 and TRBJ2-5, with D possibly TRBD2 on 5 matching bases. The CDR3 DNA reads as TGTGCCAGCAGCTTAGGGTGGAGAGCGGTTCCTATCGCCCAGTACTTC. This encodes CASSLGWRAVPIAQYF. Together with reference TRBV7-2 and TRBJ2-5, the CDR3 gives the full variable domain: GAGVSQSPSNKVTEKGKDVELRCDPISGHTALYWYRQSLGQGLEFLIYFQGNSAPDKSGLPSDRFSAERTGGSVSTLTIQRTQQEDSAVYLCASSLGWRAVPIAQYFGPGTRLLVL.